The clone carrying this T cell receptor (beta chain) was observed a handful of times. Uncontrolled infections, other autoimmune diseases, pregnancy or lactation led to exclusion of patients. This entry is derived from a study of T cells in Graves' hyperthyroidism and ophthalmopathy. Looked up from germline, CDR1 is KGHDR and CDR2 is SFDVKD. This CDR3 comprises 16 residues. V lost 3 bases and J lost 5; bases outside the gene matches: 6. Template material for amplifying TCR beta CDR3 regions consisted of RNA transcripts. During a first-round RT-PCR of the TCR CDR3, the HTBI primer set was used. TCRdb recomputed calls from the multiplex PCR reads with MiXCR, one row per CDR3 protein. Of hundreds of thousands of distinct CDR3 sequences in the sample, 35% to 55% were seen once.

The clonotype comes from a young woman with Graves' hyperthyroidism. Input material: peripheral blood or thyroid tissue (not recorded which). The J gene is TRBJ2-5, the V gene TRBV24-1, with 12 bases identical to TRBD1. The CDR3 nucleotides read TGTGCCACCAGTGATCCGGGACAGGGGGCGTGGGAGACCCAGTACTTC. This encodes CATSDPGQGAWETQYF.